This T cell receptor beta chain was recovered during a study of blood T cells in healthy people across ages. Looking at the study overall: Using template switching, researchers captured about one barcoded beta molecule for each two T cells.

Unmatched junction bases numbered 11, after V lost 3 bases and J lost 1 base. This CDR3 has 17 residues. Germline V gives CDR1 DFQATT, CDR2 SNEGSKA (reference sequence). A J-beta primer mix and a sample-barcoded 5' primer were used in a second PCR of about 7 to 12 cycles. TCRdb analysed the 5' RACE reads with MiXCR anew, one entry per CDR3 protein. The sample has over 600,000 distinct CDR3 sequences; around 50% are singletons. Input material: blood. The receptor's source is a man aged 80 or over in good health. The V call is TRBV20-1, the J call TRBJ1-5; 8 positions match TRBD1. For the CDR3, the DNA is TGCAGTGCTAGGGTGGACAGGGACCGTGGAAGCAATCAGCCCCAGCATTTT. Residues: CSARVDRDRGSNQPQHF.